This is a list of T cell receptor beta chains from one sample in a study of blood T cell repertoires in COVID-19. Measured with immunoSEQ multiplex PCR; TCRdb has only the in-frame clones, and not every one. In the table there are around 100,000 clones, roughly 80% of which are singletons. Source material: peripheral blood. The receptor set was obtained from a man aged 55 to 70 with acute or convalescent COVID-19. Each CDR3 is given with its conserved first and last residue. Fields, in order: J gene, clone size, V gene, D gene, CDR3 DNA, CDR3 protein. D genes are given only for firm matches. A row's size may be missing; if present it is once, few, many or a size class.

J: TRBJ1-3; size: many; V: TRBV12-3/TRBV12-4; D: TRBD1; DNA: TGTGCCAGCGGGACAGGGTCTGGAAACACCATATATTTT; CDR3: CASGTGSGNTIYF
J: TRBJ1-1; size: NA; V: TRBV5-6; D: NA; DNA: TGTGCCAGCAGCTTGGGGGGCCCCGCGAACACTGAAGCTTTCTTT; CDR3: CASSLGGPANTEAFF
J: TRBJ2-7; size: NA; V: TRBV19; D: NA; DNA: TGTGCCACGGGGGAGCCAACTCTCGGGGACGAGCAGTACTTC; CDR3: CATGEPTLGDEQYF
J: TRBJ2-2; size: NA; V: TRBV7-9; D: NA; DNA: TGTGCCAGCAGCTCCATGAGGGTCCAAGGCGGGGAGCTGTTTTTT; CDR3: CASSSMRVQGGELFF
J: TRBJ2-6; size: NA; V: TRBV19; D: TRBD1; DNA: TGTGCCAGTAGTATACAGGGGGCATCTGGGGCCAACGTCCTGACTTTC; CDR3: CASSIQGASGANVLTF
J: TRBJ1-1; size: once; V: TRBV10-3; D: TRBD1; DNA: TGTGCCATCAGTGTAGGACAGGGGAACACTGAAGCTTTCTTT; CDR3: CAISVGQGNTEAFF
J: TRBJ2-1; size: NA; V: TRBV5-4; D: NA; DNA: TGTGCCAGCAGCTTGGATGCGGGTGGGTCCTACAATGAGCAGTTCTTC; CDR3: CASSLDAGGSYNEQFF
J: TRBJ1-6; size: NA; V: TRBV2; D: NA; DNA: TGTGCCAGCGAACAAAAAACAGCTGACTCCTATAATTCACCCCTCCACTTT; CDR3: CASEQKTADSYNSPLHF
J: TRBJ1-2; size: NA; V: TRBV6-5; D: NA; DNA: TGTGCCAGCAGTTACTCGGAGGGAAGGATTGGCTACACCTTC; CDR3: CASSYSEGRIGYTF
J: TRBJ1-3; size: NA; V: TRBV18; D: TRBD1; DNA: TGTGCCAGCTCATCCGGGACAGGGGATGTTTTGGATTTT; CDR3: CASSSGTGDVLDF
J: TRBJ2-2; size: once; V: TRBV5-1; D: NA; DNA: TGCGCCAGCAGCTTAATTGTGTGGGGGGACACCGGGGAGCTGTTTTTT; CDR3: CASSLIVWGDTGELFF
J: TRBJ2-7; size: NA; V: TRBV2; D: TRBD2; DNA: TGTGCCAGCAGTGAATCGGTGGTAATGGTAGCGGGGGCCTACGAGCAGTACTTC; CDR3: CASSESVVMVAGAYEQYF
J: TRBJ2-1; size: once; V: TRBV29-1; D: TRBD2; DNA: TGCAGCGTTTGTCCTAGCGGGGGGGCCTCCTACAATGAGCAGTTCTTC; CDR3: CSVCPSGGASYNEQFF
J: TRBJ1-2; size: NA; V: TRBV30; D: NA; DNA: TGTGCCTGGAGTTCAGGGGTCGACTATGGCTACACCTTC; CDR3: CAWSSGVDYGYTF
J: TRBJ1-1; size: NA; V: TRBV7-9; D: NA; DNA: TGTGCCAGCAGCCGGTGGCGGGGGGAACACACTGAAGCTTTCTTT; CDR3: CASSRWRGEHTEAFF
J: TRBJ1-6; size: NA; V: TRBV20-1; D: TRBD1; DNA: TGCAGTGCTAGTGGTACTCGGGACAGGGACAATTCACCCCTCCACTTT; CDR3: CSASGTRDRDNSPLHF
J: TRBJ1-5; size: NA; V: TRBV15; D: TRBD1; DNA: TGTGCCACCAGCAGAGATTCTCCGGACAGGGTCAATCAGCCCCAGCATTTT; CDR3: CATSRDSPDRVNQPQHF
J: TRBJ1-2; size: NA; V: TRBV7-2; D: TRBD1; DNA: TGTGCCAGCAGCCGCGACAGGGACTATGGCTACACCTTC; CDR3: CASSRDRDYGYTF
J: TRBJ1-3; size: NA; V: TRBV7-2; D: TRBD1; DNA: TGTGCCAGCAGCATCGGGACAGGGGTCTCTGGAAACACCATATATTTT; CDR3: CASSIGTGVSGNTIYF
J: TRBJ1-3; size: once; V: TRBV7-2; D: NA; DNA: TGTGCCAGCAGCTTAGCCCCGACAGGCGCTGGAAACACCATATATTTT; CDR3: CASSLAPTGAGNTIYF
J: TRBJ1-2; size: NA; V: TRBV29-1; D: TRBD1; DNA: TGCAGCGTTGATAGGGGACAGGGGTACTATGGCTACACCTTC; CDR3: CSVDRGQGYYGYTF
J: TRBJ1-1; size: NA; V: TRBV6-4; D: NA; DNA: TGTGCCATCTTGAGACAAAACACTGAAGCTTTCTTT; CDR3: CAILRQNTEAFF